This T cell receptor beta chain was captured by sequencing in a study of control samples from healthy donors and cancer patients. Germline CDR1 is SGHRS and CDR2 is YFSETQ. CDR3 length: 13 residues. The V end lost 5 bases, the J end lost 8 bases, and 16 bases lay between the germline ends. Assay: immunoSEQ multiplex PCR; the TCRdb copy retains only in-frame clones and omits some. The sample consists of more than 150,000 clones, approximately 92% of them appearing once. The clonotype comes from a man aged 18 to 30 in good health. This rearrangement joins TRBV5-1 to TRBJ1-2; D not resolved. Sequenced sample: blood. The CDR3 is CASRVGAEEGYTF. The DNA for the CDR3 is TGCGCCAGCAGAGTCGGAGCCGAGGAGGGCTACACCTTC.